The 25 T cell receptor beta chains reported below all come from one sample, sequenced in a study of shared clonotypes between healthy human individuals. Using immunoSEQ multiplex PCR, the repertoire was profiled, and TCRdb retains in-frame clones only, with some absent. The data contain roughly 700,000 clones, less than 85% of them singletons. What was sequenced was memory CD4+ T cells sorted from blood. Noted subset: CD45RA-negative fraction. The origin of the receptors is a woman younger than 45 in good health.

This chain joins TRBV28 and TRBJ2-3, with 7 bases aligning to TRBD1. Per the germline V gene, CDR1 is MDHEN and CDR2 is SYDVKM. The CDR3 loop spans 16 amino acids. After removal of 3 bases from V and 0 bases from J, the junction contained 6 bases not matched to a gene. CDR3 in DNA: TGTGCCAGCAGTTTCTTTCGGACAGGAAGCACAGATACGCAGTATTTT. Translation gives CASSFFRTGSTDTQYF.

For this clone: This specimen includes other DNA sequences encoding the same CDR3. The CDR3 coding sequence is TGCGCCAGCAGCTTGGGTGCAGGGGGAGAGACCCAGTACTTC. It yields the protein CASSLGAGGETQYF. The chain combines TRBV5-1 with TRBJ2-5, with TRBD1 identical over 7 bases. V lost 0 bases and J lost 4; bases outside the gene matches: 3. Germline loops: CDR1 SGHRS, CDR2 YFSETQ. The CDR3 length is 14 residues.

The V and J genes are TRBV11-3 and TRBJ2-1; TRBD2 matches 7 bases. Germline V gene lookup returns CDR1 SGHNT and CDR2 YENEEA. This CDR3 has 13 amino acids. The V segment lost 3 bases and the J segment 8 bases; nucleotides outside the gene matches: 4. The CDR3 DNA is TGTGCCAGCAGCTTGGGAGGGATCGATGAGCAGTTCTTC. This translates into CASSLGGIDEQFF. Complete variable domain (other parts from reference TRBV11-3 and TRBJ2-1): EAGVVQSPRYKIIEKKQPVAFWCNPISGHNTLYWYLQNLGQGPELLIRYENEEAVDDSQLPKDRFSAERLKGVDSTLKIQPAELGDSAVYLCASSLGGIDEQFFGPGTRLTVL.

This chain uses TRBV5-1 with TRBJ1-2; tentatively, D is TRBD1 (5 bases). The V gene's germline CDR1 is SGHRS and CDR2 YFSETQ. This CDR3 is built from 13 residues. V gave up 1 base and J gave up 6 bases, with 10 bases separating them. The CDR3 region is CASSLIQENGYTF. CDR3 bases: TGCGCCAGCAGCTTGATACAGGAAAATGGCTACACCTTC.

This CDR3 is CASSQAPGVLGETEKLFF. The CDR3 nucleotides read TGCGCCAGCAGCCAAGCGCCAGGAGTGTTGGGGGAGACTGAAAAACTGTTTTTT. The gene calls are TRBV4-1 and TRBJ1-4, with D possibly matching TRBD1 (5 bases). The V end was cut by 1 base, the J end by 7 bases, with 22 bases between. The CDR3 runs to 18 residues. Germline CDR1 reads MGHRA; CDR2 reads YSYEKL.

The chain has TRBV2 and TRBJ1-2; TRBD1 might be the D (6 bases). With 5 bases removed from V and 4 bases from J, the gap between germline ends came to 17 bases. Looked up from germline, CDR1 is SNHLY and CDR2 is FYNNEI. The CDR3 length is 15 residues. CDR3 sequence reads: CASSNRDTPIYGYTF. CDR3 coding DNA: TGTGCCAGCAGTAACCGGGACACACCGATCTATGGCTACACCTTC.

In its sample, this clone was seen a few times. CDR3 sequence (DNA): TGTGCCAGCTCACCAGGGGACTTTCTCCAATATGGCTACACCTTC. Its protein is CASSPGDFLQYGYTF. This chain joins TRBV18 and TRBJ1-2, with D possibly being TRBD1 (5 bases). CDR3 length: 15 residues. V lost 2 bases and J lost 5, with 15 bases in between. The germline gives CDR1 KGHSH, CDR2 LQKENI.

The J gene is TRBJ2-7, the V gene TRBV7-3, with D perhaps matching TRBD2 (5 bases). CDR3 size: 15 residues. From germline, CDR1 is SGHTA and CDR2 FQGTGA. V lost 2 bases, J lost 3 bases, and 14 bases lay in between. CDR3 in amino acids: CASSLGSRGLYEQYF. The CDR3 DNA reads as TGTGCCAGCAGCTTAGGTTCGCGAGGACTCTACGAGCAGTACTTC. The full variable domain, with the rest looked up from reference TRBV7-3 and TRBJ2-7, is GAGVSQTPSNKVTEKGKYVELRCDPISGHTALYWYRQSLGQGPEFLIYFQGTGAADDSGLPNDRFFAVRPEGSVSTLKIQRTERGDSAVYLCASSLGSRGLYEQYFGPGTRLTVT.

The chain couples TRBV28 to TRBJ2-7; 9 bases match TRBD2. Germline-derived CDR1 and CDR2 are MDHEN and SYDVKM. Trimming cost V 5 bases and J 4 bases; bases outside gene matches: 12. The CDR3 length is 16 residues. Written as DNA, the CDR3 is TGTGCCAGCAGTCGCCCGCTCGCGGGGGGGGGTTACGAGCAGTACTTC. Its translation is CASSRPLAGGGYEQYF.

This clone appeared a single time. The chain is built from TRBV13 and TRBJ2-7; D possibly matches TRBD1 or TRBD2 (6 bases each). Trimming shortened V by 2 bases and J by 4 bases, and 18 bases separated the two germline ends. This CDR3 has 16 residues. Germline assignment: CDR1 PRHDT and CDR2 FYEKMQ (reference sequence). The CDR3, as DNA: TGTGCCAGCAGCTTAAACTTCGGGAGAGGGGGTTACGAGCAGTACTTC. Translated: CASSLNFGRGGYEQYF.

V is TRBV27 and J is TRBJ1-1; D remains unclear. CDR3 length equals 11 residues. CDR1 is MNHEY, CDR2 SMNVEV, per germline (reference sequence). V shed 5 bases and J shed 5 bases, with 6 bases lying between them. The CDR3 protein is CASSPGTEAFF. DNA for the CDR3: TGTGCCAGCAGTCCCGGGACTGAAGCTTTCTTT.

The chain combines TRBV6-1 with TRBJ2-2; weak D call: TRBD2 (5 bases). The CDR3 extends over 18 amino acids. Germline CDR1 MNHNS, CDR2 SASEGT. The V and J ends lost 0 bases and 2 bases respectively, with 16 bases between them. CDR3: CASSEALLPSRNTGELFF. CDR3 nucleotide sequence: TGTGCCAGCAGTGAAGCGCTTCTGCCTAGCCGAAACACCGGGGAGCTGTTTTTT.

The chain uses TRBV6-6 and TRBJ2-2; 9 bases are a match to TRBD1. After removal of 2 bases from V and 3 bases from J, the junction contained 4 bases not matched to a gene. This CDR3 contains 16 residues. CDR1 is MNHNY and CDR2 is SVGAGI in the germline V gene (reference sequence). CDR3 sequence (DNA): TGTGCCAGCAGTTACAGGACAGGGGTGGACACCGGGGAGCTGTTTTTT. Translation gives CASSYRTGVDTGELFF.

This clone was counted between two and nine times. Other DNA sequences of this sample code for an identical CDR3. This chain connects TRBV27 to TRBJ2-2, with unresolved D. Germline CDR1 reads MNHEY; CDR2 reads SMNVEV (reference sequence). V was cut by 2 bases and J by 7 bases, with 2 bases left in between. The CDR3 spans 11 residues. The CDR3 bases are TGTGCCAGCAGTTTACACGGGGAGCTGTTTTTT. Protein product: CASSLHGELFF.

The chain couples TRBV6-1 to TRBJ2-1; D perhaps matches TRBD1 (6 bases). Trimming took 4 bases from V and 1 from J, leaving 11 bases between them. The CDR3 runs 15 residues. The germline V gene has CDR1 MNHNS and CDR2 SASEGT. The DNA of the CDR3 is TGTGCCAGCAGTGGACGGACAGCTTCCTACAATGAGCAGTTCTTC. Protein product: CASSGRTASYNEQFF.

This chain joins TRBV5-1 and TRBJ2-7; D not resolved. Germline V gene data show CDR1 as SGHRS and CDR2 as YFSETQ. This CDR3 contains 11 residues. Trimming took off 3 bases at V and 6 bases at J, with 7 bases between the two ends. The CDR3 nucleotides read TGCGCCAGCAGCTGGCTAGGCGAGCAGTACTTC. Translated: CASSWLGEQYF.

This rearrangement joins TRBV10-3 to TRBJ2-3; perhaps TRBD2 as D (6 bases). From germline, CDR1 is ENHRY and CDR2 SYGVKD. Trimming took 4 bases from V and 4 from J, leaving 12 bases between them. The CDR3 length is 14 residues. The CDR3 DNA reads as TGTGCCATCAGTGGAACTAGCTCAGCAGATACGCAGTATTTT. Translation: CAISGTSSADTQYF.

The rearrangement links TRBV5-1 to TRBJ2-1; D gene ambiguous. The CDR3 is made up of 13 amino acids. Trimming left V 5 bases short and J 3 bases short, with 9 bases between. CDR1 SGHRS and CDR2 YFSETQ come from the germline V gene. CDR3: CASRWTIYNEQFF. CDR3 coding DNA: TGCGCCAGCAGATGGACCATCTACAATGAGCAGTTCTTC. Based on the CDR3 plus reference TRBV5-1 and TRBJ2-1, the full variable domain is KAGVTQTPRYLIKTRGQQVTLSCSPISGHRSVSWYQQTPGQGLQFLFEYFSETQRNKGNFPGRFSGRQFSNSRSEMNVSTLELGDSALYLCASRWTIYNEQFFGPGTRLTVL.

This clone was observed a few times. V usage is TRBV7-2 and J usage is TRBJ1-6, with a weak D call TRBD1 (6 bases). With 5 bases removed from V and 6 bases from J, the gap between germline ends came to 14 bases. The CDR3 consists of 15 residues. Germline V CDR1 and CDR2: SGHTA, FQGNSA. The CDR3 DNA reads TGTGCCAGCAGCCGCACCATAGGGGGTAATTCACCCCTCCACTTT. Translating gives CASSRTIGGNSPLHF.

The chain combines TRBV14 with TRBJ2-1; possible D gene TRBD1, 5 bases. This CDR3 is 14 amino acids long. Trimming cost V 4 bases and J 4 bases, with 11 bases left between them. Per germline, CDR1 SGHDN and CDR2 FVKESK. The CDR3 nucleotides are TGTGCCAGCAGCCTCGGAGACAGATACAATGAGCAGTTCTTC. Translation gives CASSLGDRYNEQFF.

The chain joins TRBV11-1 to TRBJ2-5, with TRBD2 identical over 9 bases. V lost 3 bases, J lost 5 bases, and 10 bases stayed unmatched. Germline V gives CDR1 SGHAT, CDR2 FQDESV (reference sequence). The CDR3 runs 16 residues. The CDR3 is CASSFSGSPQSETQYF. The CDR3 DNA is TGTGCCAGCAGCTTTAGCGGGAGCCCCCAATCGGAGACCCAGTACTTC.

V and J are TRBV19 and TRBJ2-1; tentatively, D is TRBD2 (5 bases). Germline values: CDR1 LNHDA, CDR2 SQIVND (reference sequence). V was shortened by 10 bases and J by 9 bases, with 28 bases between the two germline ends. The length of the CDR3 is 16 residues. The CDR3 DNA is TGTGCCACTTCCCACGGGGAGTCTCAAGCTATTACTGAGCAGTTCTTC. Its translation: CATSHGESQAITEQFF.

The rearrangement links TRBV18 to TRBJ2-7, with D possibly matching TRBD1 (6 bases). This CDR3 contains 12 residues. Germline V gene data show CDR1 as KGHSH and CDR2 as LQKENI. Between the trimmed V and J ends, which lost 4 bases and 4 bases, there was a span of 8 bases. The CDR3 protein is CASSQQGYEQYF. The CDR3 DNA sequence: TGTGCCAGCTCACAACAGGGTTACGAGCAGTACTTC.

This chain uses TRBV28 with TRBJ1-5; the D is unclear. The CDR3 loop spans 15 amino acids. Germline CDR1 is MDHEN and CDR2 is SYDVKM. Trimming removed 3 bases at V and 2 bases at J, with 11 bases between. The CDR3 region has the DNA TGTGCCAGCAGTTTTGCACCTAACCGCAATCAGCCCCAGCATTTT. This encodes CASSFAPNRNQPQHF.

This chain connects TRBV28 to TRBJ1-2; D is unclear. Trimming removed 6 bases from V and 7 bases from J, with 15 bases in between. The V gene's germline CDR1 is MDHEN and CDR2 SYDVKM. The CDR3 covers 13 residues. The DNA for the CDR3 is TGTGCCAGCAGACCTGGCCGGGTAGGTGGCTACACCTTC. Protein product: CASRPGRVGGYTF.